The 15 T cell receptor beta chains listed next were all sequenced from one sample in a study of Graves' ophthalmopathy and Graves' hyperthyroidism (dated by TCRdb to between 2017 and 2018). Sequencing was performed on an Illumina HiSeq 2000. TCR beta CDR3 regions were amplified from RNA transcripts for repertoire sequencing. HTBI primers and the Qiagen OneStep RT-PCR kit were used in a first-round RT-PCR, which was followed by a second-round multiplex PCR, size selection and purification. TCRdb applied fastp at Q25 and MiXCR to the public reads, then kept only in-frame beta chains. Each entry is one CDR3 protein sequence, shown with its most common DNA and genes. The table for this sample lists approximately 160,000 distinct CDR3 sequences; under 40% of them were counted only once. The ten largest clones represent roughly 5.8% of the sample. The sequenced sample consisted of peripheral blood. The receptors come from a woman between 40 and 55 years old with Graves' ophthalmopathy. Donor details come from another sample of the same person, matched by shared clones.

This clonotype occurred many times. This chain links TRBV9 with TRBJ1-2; 8 bases agree with TRBD1. The length of the CDR3 is 14 residues. Germline V gene lookup returns CDR1 SGDLS and CDR2 YYNGEE. V dropped 4 bases and J dropped 5; count of bases not matched to a gene: 7. The DNA of the CDR3 is TGTGCCAGCAGCTCCCGGACAGGGAATTATGGCTACACCTTC. As protein: CASSSRTGNYGYTF.

This clonotype was observed many times. The V gene is TRBV5-1, the J gene TRBJ1-1; tentative D call: TRBD1 (5 bases). V lost 0 bases, J lost 4 bases, and 10 bases lay in between. Germline V gives CDR1 SGHRS, CDR2 YFSETQ. The CDR3 has 14 amino acids. The CDR3 DNA follows: TGCGCCAGCAGCTTGGGTTCGGGGCTCACTGAAGCTTTCTTT. Its protein product is CASSLGSGLTEAFF.

The V and J genes are TRBV5-1 and TRBJ2-5; D ambiguous. V was cut by 0 bases and J by 5 bases, with 14 bases left in between. The germline gives CDR1 SGHRS, CDR2 YFSETQ. The CDR3 is 15 residues long. The CDR3 DNA follows: TGCGCCAGCAGCTTGGAGTTAGTCCAAGAGGAGACCCAGTACTTC. It translates to CASSLELVQEETQYF.

The table lists this clonotype with a count of one. This sequence joins TRBV29-1 and TRBJ1-1; 10 nucleotides align to TRBD1. The CDR3 runs 13 residues. CDR1 is SQVTM and CDR2 is ANQGSEA in the germline V gene. Losses at the gene ends were 6 bases for V and 4 bases for J; bases not matched to a gene: 5. The CDR3 region has the DNA TGCAGCGTGGGGACAGGGGTTGTCACTGAAGCTTTCTTT. The encoded protein is CSVGTGVVTEAFF.

The chain carries TRBV20-1 and TRBJ2-7; perhaps D is TRBD1 or TRBD2 (5 bases each). CDR1 and CDR2 (germline): DFQATT, SNEGSKA (reference sequence). CDR3 size: 13 residues. Trimming pared 4 bases from V and 0 bases from J, leaving 10 bases between. CDR3 nucleotide sequence: TGCAGTGCTACGGGACGGAGCTCCTACGAGCAGTACTTC. Protein product: CSATGRSSYEQYF.

This clonotype occurred many times. The V and J genes are TRBV12-3 or TRBV12-4 and TRBJ1-3; D remains unclear. CDR3 size: 16 residues. Trimming removed 4 bases at V and 0 bases at J, with 13 bases between. CDR3 sequence reads: CASSSSGETSGNTIYF. CDR3 nucleotides: TGTGCCAGCAGTTCCTCCGGGGAAACCTCTGGAAACACCATATATTTT.

This clonotype was found many times. The V and J genes are TRBV27 and TRBJ1-6; perhaps TRBD1 as D (5 bases). The germline V gene has CDR1 MNHEY and CDR2 SMNVEV (reference sequence). Deletions cut 5 bases from V and 8 bases from J, with 16 bases between. The CDR3 spans 15 residues. The CDR3 protein is CASSLDSFWDSPLHF. The CDR3, as DNA: TGTGCCAGCAGTCTCGACAGTTTTTGGGATTCACCCCTCCACTTT.

The J gene is TRBJ2-7, the V gene TRBV6-1, with TRBD1 identical over 8 bases. The CDR3 length is 15 residues. Germline V gene data show CDR1 as MNHNS and CDR2 as SASEGT. Unmatched junction bases numbered 4, after V lost 3 bases and J lost 0 bases. The CDR3: CASSDGGQDSYEQYF. DNA for the CDR3: TGTGCCAGCAGTGATGGGGGACAGGACTCCTACGAGCAGTACTTC.

This rearrangement joins TRBV29-1 to TRBJ1-1; a weak D match, TRBD1 (5 bases). Between the trimmed V and J ends, which lost 8 bases and 0 bases, there was a span of 16 bases. The CDR3 runs 14 residues. CDR1 and CDR2 (germline): SQVTM, ANQGSEA. The CDR3 loop reads CSIKWGTLNTEAFF. CDR3 DNA sequence: TGCAGCATAAAGTGGGGGACCTTGAACACTGAAGCTTTCTTT.

The chain uses TRBV28 and TRBJ1-6; D not certain. V was trimmed by 8 bases and J by 11 bases, leaving 13 bases between them. The CDR3 length is 12 residues. Germline V CDR1 and CDR2: MDHEN, SYDVKM. The CDR3 DNA is TGTGCCAGCCTCTCGGGTAGTACACCCCTCCACTTT. It translates to CASLSGSTPLHF.

This clonotype has a single count. The chain links TRBV6-1 to TRBJ2-7; 9 bases align to TRBD1. V lost 5 bases to trimming and J lost 2 bases; unmatched junction nucleotides: 1. CDR1 is MNHNS, CDR2 SASEGT, per germline. The CDR3 covers 13 residues. The CDR3 sequence: CASSTGGPYEQYF. The DNA for the CDR3 is TGTGCCAGCAGTACAGGGGGCCCCTACGAGCAGTACTTC.

In this sample, this clonotype turned up many times. The V gene is TRBV6-1, the J gene TRBJ1-5; 10 bases are a match to TRBD1. Losses at the gene ends were 6 bases for V and 6 bases for J; bases not matched to a gene: 11. This CDR3 has 16 residues. From germline, CDR1 is MNHNS and CDR2 SASEGT. CDR3 nucleotides: TGTGCCAGCAGCCAGAGACCGGGACAGGGGTTTCAGCCCCAGCATTTT. Its protein is CASSQRPGQGFQPQHF.

This chain uses TRBV12-3 or TRBV12-4 with TRBJ2-7; 11 nucleotides line up with TRBD2. The trim removed 2 bases at V and 1 base at J, leaving 4 bases unmatched. The CDR3 loop spans 16 amino acids. For the CDR3, the DNA is TGTGCCAGCAGTTTATCTCCTAGCGGGGGGTCCTACGAGCAGTACTTC. Its protein is CASSLSPSGGSYEQYF.

The genes are TRBV6-1 and TRBJ1-2; 11 nucleotides match TRBD1. The CDR3 is 15 residues long. The ends lost 8 bases at V and 2 bases at J; junction bases unmatched: 7. Per the germline V gene, CDR1 is MNHNS and CDR2 is SASEGT. The CDR3 protein is CASGRRDRGNYGYTF. The CDR3 DNA is TGTGCCAGCGGTAGAAGGGACAGGGGGAACTATGGCTACACCTTC.

This clonotype was counted at least ten times. This chain uses TRBV6-5 with TRBJ1-3; D gene ambiguous. Germline-derived CDR1 and CDR2 are MNHEY and SVGAGI. The CDR3 contains 15 residues. The V and J ends lost 7 bases and 4 bases respectively, with 17 bases between them. CDR3 loop: CASTRGRGTGNTIYF. CDR3 bases: TGTGCCAGCACCAGAGGTAGAGGAACGGGAAACACCATATATTTT.